Listed below are T cell receptor beta chains from one sample, sequenced in a study of blood T cell repertoires in COVID-19. The protocol was immunoSEQ multiplex PCR, while the TCRdb copy is restricted to in-frame clones and leaves out a portion. The table includes about 220,000 clones, 82% detected once. Material: PBMCs or T cells enriched from blood (not recorded which). Receptor source: a woman aged 60-75 years who had recovered from COVID-19. Both conserved end residues are part of each CDR3. Fields, in order: clone size, V gene, D gene, J gene, CDR3 protein, CDR3 DNA. A D gene is named only where the DNA matches it firmly. Size is omitted from some rows. Given values are once, few, many or a class for expanded clones.

once	TRBV9	-	TRBJ2-1	CASSYGAGELNEQFF	TGTGCCAGCAGCTACGGGGCAGGGGAATTAAATGAGCAGTTCTTC
few	TRBV19	-	TRBJ1-5	CASSMRPPSNQPQHF	TGTGCCAGTAGTATGAGGCCCCCGAGCAATCAGCCCCAGCATTTT
-	TRBV7-8	TRBD2	TRBJ2-4	CASSLVLAGGFVDIQYF	TGTGCCAGCAGCTTAGTACTAGCGGGGGGTTTTGTCGACATTCAGTACTTC
-	TRBV28	TRBD1	TRBJ1-1	CASNPPRQGGANTEAFF	TGTGCCAGCAACCCCCCGAGACAGGGAGGCGCGAACACTGAAGCTTTCTTT
-	TRBV2	-	TRBJ2-6	CASSEESSGANVLTF	TGTGCCAGCAGTGAGGAGTCCTCTGGGGCCAACGTCCTGACTTTC
-	TRBV3-1/TRBV3-2	-	TRBJ1-2	CASSQELSRVPTF	TGTGCCAGCAGCCAAGAGTTAAGCAGGGTACCCACCTTC
-	TRBV18	TRBD1	TRBJ2-7	CASWDRGKGEQYF	TGTGCCAGTTGGGACAGGGGTAAGGGCGAGCAGTACTTC
-	TRBV5-4	-	TRBJ1-2	CASSASGTMVLGYGYTF	TGTGCCAGCAGCGCCTCCGGGACAATGGTTTTGGGCTATGGCTACACCTTC
-	TRBV6-4	-	TRBJ1-2	CASRTGRNTYGYTF	TGTGCCAGCAGGACCGGGAGAAATACCTATGGCTACACCTTC
-	TRBV10-3	-	TRBJ1-1	CAISESQVLGSQPEAFF	TGTGCCATCAGTGAGTCCCAGGTGTTGGGGAGCCAACCTGAAGCTTTCTTT
-	TRBV5-5	TRBD1	TRBJ1-1	CASSFNRGGHTEAFF	TGTGCCAGCAGCTTTAACAGGGGAGGTCACACTGAAGCTTTCTTT
-	TRBV10-3	TRBD1	TRBJ2-7	CAIRDTGTGSSYEQYF	TGTGCCATCAGGGACACCGGGACAGGGAGCTCCTACGAGCAGTACTTC
many	TRBV19	TRBD1	TRBJ2-2	CASRSQGAETGELFF	TGTGCCAGTAGATCACAGGGGGCAGAGACCGGGGAGCTGTTTTTT
-	TRBV11-3	-	TRBJ2-7	CASSPSGDLYEQYF	TGTGCCAGCAGCCCGTCAGGGGATCTCTACGAGCAGTACTTC
once	TRBV19	TRBD2	TRBJ2-5	CASSMKGLARETQYF	TGTGCCAGTAGTATGAAAGGACTAGCGAGAGAGACCCAGTACTTC
once	TRBV24-1	TRBD1	TRBJ2-1	CATSDQPGQGRTYNEQFF	TGTGCCACCAGTGACCAGCCCGGACAGGGAAGGACCTACAATGAGCAGTTCTTC
-	TRBV7-2	-	TRBJ1-3	CASSSTRAAGNTIYF	TGTGCCAGCAGCTCGACCAGGGCGGCTGGAAACACCATATATTTT
-	TRBV7-9	TRBD1	TRBJ2-6	CASSNSGLTGAGANVLTF	TGTGCCAGCAGCAATTCAGGATTGACAGGGGCTGGGGCCAACGTCCTGACTTTC
-	TRBV19	TRBD1	TRBJ1-2	CASRDDRGNYGYTF	TGTGCCAGTCGAGACGACAGGGGAAACTATGGCTACACCTTC
-	TRBV19	TRBD1	TRBJ1-2	CASMGVPGQGFGYTF	TGTGCCAGTATGGGGGTACCGGGACAGGGTTTTGGCTACACCTTC
-	TRBV10-3	TRBD1	TRBJ1-2	CAISEVDRVNYGYTF	TGTGCCATCAGTGAGGTTGACAGGGTAAACTATGGCTACACCTTC
-	TRBV19	-	TRBJ2-3	CASAVGAISPDTQYF	TGTGCCAGTGCCGTAGGAGCTATATCCCCAGATACGCAGTATTTT